Sequencing of this TCR beta chain was carried out in a study of cytomegalovirus exposure and HLA in healthy donors (dated by TCRdb to about 2017). Some background on the complete study: An earlier analysis of roughly 570 of the donors reported approximately 260 Gb of sequence data and 95 million to 130 million unique TCR beta sequences obtained from about 179 million T cells. An early release covering 550 to 650 HLA-typed donors comprised 250 to 350 gigabases of sequencing data and approximately 80 million unique TCR sequences. The genetic ancestry cluster associated with self-reported Caucasian donors included about four fifths of the roughly 400 genotyped donors. The study aimed to test whether cataloging public T cell receptors could reveal signatures of past pathogen exposure. The study used immunosequencing to profile the T cell repertoires of under 700 subjects and linked those repertoires to cytomegalovirus serostatus. Along with the approximately 600-subject first cohort, a separate validation cohort of roughly 110 different subjects was used. The study combined high-throughput TCR immunosequencing, statistical association of individual TCRs with disease status, and machine learning to predict cytomegalovirus infection status. In a later analysis, previously published TCR beta repertoires from roughly 710 donors were re-analyzed and high-resolution HLA genotyping was added so that TCR occurrence patterns could be studied. The later analysis used no new phenotypic data to find candidate immune exposures, relying instead on TCR beta sequences and their occurrence across donors. An earlier analysis of about 620 of the donors applied high-throughput TCR beta sequencing to assess whether each TCR beta V gene segment acted as functional or pseudogenic. Alongside the repertoire data, information on donor age, sex, ethnicity and CMV serostatus was compiled. A later genetic analysis took genome-wide SNP genotypes for about 55% of the 666 donors and used that subset as a discovery cohort. All discovery cohort repertoires had been generated on a single sequencing platform. HLA typing included class I and class II loci at four-digit resolution. The number of typed donors differed by locus: about 629-640 for A, B, C, DRB1 and DQB1; approximately 530 for DQA1; approximately 610 for DPA1; and around 490 for DPB1. Roughly 5 DR-DQ haplotypes were treated as single units for association and clustering because of strong linkage in the cohort. Among around 400 genotyped donors of the cohort, an average of about 240,000 unique TCR beta nucleotide sequences was sequenced per donor, of which about 18% were non-productive.

Of note for this clone: Its binding antigen is unknown.

Library prep was done by the immunoSEQ multiplex PCR assay. The multiplex PCR relied on a mix of 60 forward primers for TCR Vbeta segments and 13 reverse primers for TCR Jbeta segments. Amplification of the CDR3 region of rearranged TCR beta genes was performed with a multiplex PCR assay on genomic DNA. Amplified TCR beta libraries were sequenced as 87-base-pair reads on the Illumina HiSeq System. For the original study's pipeline: A later analysis tallied around 80 million unique TCR beta chains across the 666 repertoires, and about 10 million of those chains were shared by two or more donors. A nearest-neighbor algorithm error-corrected the raw reads and collapsed the reads into unique sequences, merging closely related sequences to remove PCR and sequencing errors. CDR3 sequences were aligned to IMGT reference sequences to assign V, D and J gene segments. Each retained sequence needed at least a six-nucleotide match to both a V gene segment and a J gene segment. A rearrangement was called productive if the CDR3 had no stop codons and remained in frame with V and J, and every other rearrangement was called non-productive. Following IMGT convention, CDR3 was defined as the stretch from the second conserved V-encoded cysteine to the conserved J-encoded phenylalanine. The earlier analysis of approximately 500 of the donors excluded sequences that lacked an unambiguous match to a single V gene segment. In an earlier analysis of about 590 of the donors, a V segment was called functional when productive rearrangements were above 56.7%, and segregating when the standard deviation between donors exceeded 5%. A statistical classification framework was built to diagnose cytomegalovirus status from the catalog of TCR beta chain sequences. V and J gene assignment, in a later analysis, came from comparing TCR nucleotide sequences with IMGT/GENE-DB human TR gene sequences. In a later analysis, CDR3 sequences and most-parsimonious VDJ recombination scenarios were assigned using the TCRdist pipeline. A later analysis defined each TCR beta chain by its CDR3 amino acid sequence plus V-gene family, and excluded reads lacking a unique V-gene family. A later analysis removed 500 to 650 highly shared, low-generation-probability nucleotide sequences to deal with suspected cross-contamination and a sequencing artifact. A later analysis calculated a clonal expansion index for each public chain from normalized within-repertoire ranks of inferred template counts. In a later analysis, generation probabilities were computed using a VDJ recombination model fitted to out-of-frame rearrangements, and the results were checked against IGoR. Hypergeometric tests were used in a later analysis to score TCR-TCR, TCR-HLA and TCR-CMV co-occurrence, with a repertoire-size bias correction applied to the TCR pairs. False discovery rates were estimated in a later analysis by permuting HLA or CMV assignments 20 times. In a later analysis, co-occurring TCRs were grouped with DBSCAN, and TCRdist sequence similarity was added when clustering was performed within HLA-allele-positive subsets. Repertoires with fewer than 30,000 or more than 120,000 public chains were left out of co-occurrence clustering, as were about five repertoires with anomalous nucleotide sharing. As stored in TCRdb, this immuneACCESS dataset retains in-frame rearrangements with V and J assigned. A fraction of the clones does not appear; measured against another copy, unresolved V genes explain less than half of the discrepancy, and the remainder lacks a known reason. That table supplies the V and J calls and clone size; D and trimming were determined from the DNA. The sample table gives 190,000 or so clones. The leading ten clones occupy less than 0.85% of the sample.

The cohort comprised 550 to 700 healthy bone marrow donors. Cohort members were all nominally healthy when sampled, although unrecorded immune exposures were likely present. The donor was CMV seronegative and belonged to the group of 320 or so seronegative cohort members. Every donor gave a peripheral blood sample, and the peripheral blood mononuclear cells from that sample were used for TCR beta sequencing. Genomic DNA extraction from the blood cell samples was performed with the Qiagen DNeasy Blood Extraction Kit. The CDR3 goes from the cysteine to the phenylalanine over 13 residues. Just CDR3 DNA is preserved here, 39 bases in frame from base 1. Deletion took 6 bases off V and 3 bases off J, with a span of 12 bases between the germline ends. The germline V gene yields SGHDN for CDR1 and FVKESK for CDR2. Study-wide conclusions, independent of this receptor: In a later analysis, TCR association rates were found to vary across HLA loci, with the most associated TCRs seen for DRB1 alleles and the fewest for HLA-C alleles. A later genetic analysis associated a missense DCLRE1C variant with V-gene and J-gene trimming of TCR beta chains, and an independent cohort replicated the association. In an earlier analysis of about 600 of the donors, most TCR beta V segments appeared in productive rearrangements about 87% or about 30% of the time, broadly matching IMGT annotations. Correlated functional status among segregating V segments might be attributable to linkage disequilibrium, but an unknown experimental factor could not be ruled out. A cluster of highly shared sequence variants was judged likely to represent a technical artifact of the sequencing pipeline. The study listed 150 to 200 TCR beta chains as associated with cytomegalovirus. It was suggested by the authors that the approach could potentially be generalized to other disease states and immunological phenotypes. In a later analysis, several top co-occurrence clusters were reported to appear linked to parvovirus B19, influenza, CMV and Epstein-Barr virus. Sequencing depth was assumed to be roughly uniform across donors in the presence/absence analyses, though that assumption may not hold. Seventeen rarely observed V segments, including chromosome 9 orphons, were excluded from the earlier analysis of about 600 of the donors because counts were too low. When HLA alleles, especially DR and DQ, strongly co-occurred, attributing TCR associations to individual alleles was difficult. For the cohort, immune exposure information was limited to CMV serostatus. Because the 87-base-pair reads could not distinguish some IMGT-functional V segments, including TRBV6-2 and TRBV6-3, those segments were excluded. In this cohort, only TCR beta chains were sequenced, and detectable features were limited by the absence of alpha or paired-chain data. A later analysis found that most CMV-associated TCR beta chains appeared HLA-restricted, with HLA associations seemingly driven largely by CMV exposure. In both the original and validation cohorts, the classifier was reported to diagnose cytomegalovirus status with high specificity and sensitivity. Across donors, most TCR sequences were observed very rarely, whereas some public TCRs were present in many individuals. A later genetic analysis reported fewer N-insertions in productive TCRs among donors in an Asian-associated ancestry cluster than the roughly 620-donor mean. A further reported finding was that TCR beta sequences accurately predicted the HLA-A and HLA-B alleles for most subjects in the first cohort. Because HLA typing was unavailable for some donors at each locus, only the typed subset was used in association tests. A later analysis found that HLA-associated TCR beta chains were more clonally expanded and had lower generation probabilities than equally common non-associated chains. A later analysis associated 16,951 TCR beta sequences with specific HLA alleles at a false discovery rate of 0.05. A few of the identified cytomegalovirus-associated TCR beta chains were confirmed in vitro to be specific for cytomegalovirus antigens.

The chain links TRBV14 with TRBJ2-7; the D gene cannot be named for sure. Sample: PBMCs. This TCR was recovered from a boy younger than 18 in good health and CMV-seronegative. The DNA sequence is as follows: TGTGCCAGCAGGCCCCCATCGGGCTACGAGCAGTACTTC. Its amino acids are CASRPPSGYEQYF.